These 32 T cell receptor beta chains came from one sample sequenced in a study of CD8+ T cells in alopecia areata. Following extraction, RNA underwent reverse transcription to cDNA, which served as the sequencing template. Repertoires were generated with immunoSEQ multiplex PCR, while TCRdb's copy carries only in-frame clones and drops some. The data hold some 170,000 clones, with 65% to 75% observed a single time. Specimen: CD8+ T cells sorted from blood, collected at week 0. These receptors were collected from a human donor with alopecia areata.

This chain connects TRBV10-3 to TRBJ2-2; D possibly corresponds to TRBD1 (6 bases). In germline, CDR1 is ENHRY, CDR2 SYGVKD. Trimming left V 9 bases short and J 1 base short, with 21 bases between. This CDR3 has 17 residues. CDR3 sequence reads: CAMGSVGQLWNTGELFF. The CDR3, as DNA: TGTGCCATGGGGAGCGTAGGACAGCTTTGGAACACCGGGGAGCTGTTTTTT.

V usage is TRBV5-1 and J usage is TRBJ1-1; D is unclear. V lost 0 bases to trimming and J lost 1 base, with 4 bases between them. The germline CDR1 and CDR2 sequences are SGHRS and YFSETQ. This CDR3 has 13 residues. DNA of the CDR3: TGCGCCAGCAGCTTGGAAGCGAACACTGAAGCTTTCTTT. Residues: CASSLEANTEAFF.

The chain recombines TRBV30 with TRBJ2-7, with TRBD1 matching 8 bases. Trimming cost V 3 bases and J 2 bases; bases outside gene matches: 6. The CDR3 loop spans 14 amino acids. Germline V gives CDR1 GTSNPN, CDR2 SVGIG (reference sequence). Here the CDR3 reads CAWSNSGQAYEQYF. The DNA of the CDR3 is TGTGCCTGGAGCAATTCGGGACAGGCCTACGAGCAGTACTTC. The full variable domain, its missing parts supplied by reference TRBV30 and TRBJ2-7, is SQTIHQWPATLVQPVGSPLSLECTVEGTSNPNLYWYRQAAGRGLQLLFYSVGIGQISSEVPQNLSASRPQDRQFILSSKKLLLSDSGFYLCAWSNSGQAYEQYFGPGTRLTVT.

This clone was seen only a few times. The CDR3 spells CSVGEETQYF. DNA for the CDR3: TGCAGCGTTGGAGAGGAGACCCAGTACTTC. This chain joins TRBV29-1 and TRBJ2-5; D is uncertain. The CDR3 is 10 residues long. Germline V lookup: CDR1 SQVTM, CDR2 ANQGSEA. V lost 4 bases, J lost 5 bases, and 5 bases lay in between.

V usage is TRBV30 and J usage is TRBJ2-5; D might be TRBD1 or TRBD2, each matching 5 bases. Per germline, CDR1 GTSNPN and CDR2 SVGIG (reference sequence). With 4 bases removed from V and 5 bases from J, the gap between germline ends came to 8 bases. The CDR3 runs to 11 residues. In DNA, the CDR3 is TGTGCCTGGAATGAGGGGGAGACCCAGTACTTC. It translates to CAWNEGETQYF.

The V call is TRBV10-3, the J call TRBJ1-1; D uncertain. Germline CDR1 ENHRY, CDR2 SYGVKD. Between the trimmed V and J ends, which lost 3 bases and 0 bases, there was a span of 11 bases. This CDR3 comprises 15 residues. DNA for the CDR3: TGTGCCATCAGTGAATTTTCGACGGTGAACACTGAAGCTTTCTTT. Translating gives CAISEFSTVNTEAFF.

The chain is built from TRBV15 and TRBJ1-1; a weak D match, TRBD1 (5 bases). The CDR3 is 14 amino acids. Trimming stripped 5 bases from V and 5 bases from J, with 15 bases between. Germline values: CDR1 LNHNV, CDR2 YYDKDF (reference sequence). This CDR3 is CATSPRWGGTEAFF. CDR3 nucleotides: TGTGCCACCAGCCCACGTTGGGGCGGGACTGAAGCTTTCTTT. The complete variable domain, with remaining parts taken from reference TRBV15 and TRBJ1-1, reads DAMVIQNPRYQVTQFGKPVTLSCSQTLNHNVMYWYQQKSSQAPKLLFHYYDKDFNNEADTPDNFQSRRPNTSFCFLDIRSPGLGDTAMYLCATSPRWGGTEAFFGQGTRLTVV.

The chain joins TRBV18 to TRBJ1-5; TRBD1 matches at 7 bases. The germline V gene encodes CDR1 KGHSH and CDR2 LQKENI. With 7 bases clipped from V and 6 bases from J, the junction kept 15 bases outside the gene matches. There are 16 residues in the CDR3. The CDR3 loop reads CASWDLLGGNSQPQHF. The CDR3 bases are TGTGCCAGCTGGGACCTTCTAGGGGGCAATAGTCAGCCCCAGCATTTT.

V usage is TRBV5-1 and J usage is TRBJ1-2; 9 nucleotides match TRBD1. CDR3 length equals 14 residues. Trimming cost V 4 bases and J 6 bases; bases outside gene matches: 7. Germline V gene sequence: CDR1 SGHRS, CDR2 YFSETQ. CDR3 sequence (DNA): TGCGCCAGCAGCACTACAGGGGGCGCGGATGGCTACACCTTC. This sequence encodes CASSTTGGADGYTF.

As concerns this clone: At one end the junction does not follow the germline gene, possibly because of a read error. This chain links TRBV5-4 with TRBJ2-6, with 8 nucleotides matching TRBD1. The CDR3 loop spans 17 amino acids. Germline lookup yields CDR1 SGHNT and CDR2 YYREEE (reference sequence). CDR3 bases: TGCGCCAGCAGCCAATGGACAGGGAGCACTGGGGCCAACGTCCTGACTTTC. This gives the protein CASSQWTGSTGANVLTF.

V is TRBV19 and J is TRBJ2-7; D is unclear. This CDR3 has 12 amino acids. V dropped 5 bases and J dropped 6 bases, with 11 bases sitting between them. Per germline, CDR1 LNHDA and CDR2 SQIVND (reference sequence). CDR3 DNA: TGTGCCAGTAGTTATCTGGGCTCCGAGCAGTACTTC. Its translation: CASSYLGSEQYF.

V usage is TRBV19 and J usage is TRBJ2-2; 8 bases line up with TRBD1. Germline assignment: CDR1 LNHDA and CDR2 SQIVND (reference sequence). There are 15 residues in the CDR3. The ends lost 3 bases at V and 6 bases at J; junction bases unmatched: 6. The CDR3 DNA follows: TGTGCCAGTAGTATTTGGACAGGGACAGCCGGGGAGCTGTTTTTT. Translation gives CASSIWTGTAGELFF.

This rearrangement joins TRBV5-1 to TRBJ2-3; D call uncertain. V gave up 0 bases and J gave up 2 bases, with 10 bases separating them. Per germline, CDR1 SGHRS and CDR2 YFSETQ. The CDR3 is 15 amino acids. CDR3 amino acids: CASSLALQDTDTQYF. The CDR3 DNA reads TGCGCCAGCAGCTTGGCGTTGCAGGACACAGATACGCAGTATTTT.

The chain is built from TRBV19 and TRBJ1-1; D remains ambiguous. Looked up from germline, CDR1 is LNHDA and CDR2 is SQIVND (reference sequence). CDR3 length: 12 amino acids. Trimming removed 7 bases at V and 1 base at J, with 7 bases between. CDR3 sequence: CASKLPNTEAFF. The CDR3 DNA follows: TGTGCCAGTAAATTGCCGAACACTGAAGCTTTCTTT.

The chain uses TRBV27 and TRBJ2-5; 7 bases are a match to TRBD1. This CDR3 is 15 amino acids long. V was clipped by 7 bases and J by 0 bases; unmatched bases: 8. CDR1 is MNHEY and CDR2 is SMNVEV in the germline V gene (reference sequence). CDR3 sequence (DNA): TGTGCCAGCATACCGGGACAGAAGTACCAAGAGACCCAGTACTTC. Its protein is CASIPGQKYQETQYF.

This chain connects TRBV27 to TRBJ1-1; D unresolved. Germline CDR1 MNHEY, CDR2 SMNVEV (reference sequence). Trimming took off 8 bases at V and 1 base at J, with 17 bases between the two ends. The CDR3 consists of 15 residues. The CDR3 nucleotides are TGTGCCAGCCGAAGCCGGGCTTCGAGGAACACTGAAGCTTTCTTT. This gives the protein CASRSRASRNTEAFF.

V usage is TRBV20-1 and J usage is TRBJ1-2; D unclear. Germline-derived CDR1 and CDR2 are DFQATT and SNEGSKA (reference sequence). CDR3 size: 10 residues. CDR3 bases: TGCTGTGTCCTTAACTATGGCTACACCTTC. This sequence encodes CCVLNYGYTF.

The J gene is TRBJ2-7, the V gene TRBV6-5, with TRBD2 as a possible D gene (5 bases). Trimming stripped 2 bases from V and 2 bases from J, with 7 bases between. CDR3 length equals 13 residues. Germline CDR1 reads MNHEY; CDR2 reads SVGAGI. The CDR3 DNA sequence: TGTGCCAGCAGTTACGGGCGGGCCTACGAGCAGTACTTC. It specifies CASSYGRAYEQYF.

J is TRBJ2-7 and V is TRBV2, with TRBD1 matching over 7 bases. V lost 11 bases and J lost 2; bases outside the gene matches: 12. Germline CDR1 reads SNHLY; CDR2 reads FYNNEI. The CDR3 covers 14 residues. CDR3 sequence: CAATGDRNTYEQYF. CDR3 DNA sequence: TGTGCCGCCACCGGGGACAGAAACACCTACGAGCAGTACTTC.

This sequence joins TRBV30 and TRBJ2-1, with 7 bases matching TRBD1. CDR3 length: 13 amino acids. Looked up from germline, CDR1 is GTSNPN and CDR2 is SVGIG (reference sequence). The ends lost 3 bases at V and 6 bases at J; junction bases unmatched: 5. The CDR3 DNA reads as TGTGCCTGGAGGTTCGCAGGGGGCAATGAGCAGTTCTTC. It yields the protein CAWRFAGGNEQFF.

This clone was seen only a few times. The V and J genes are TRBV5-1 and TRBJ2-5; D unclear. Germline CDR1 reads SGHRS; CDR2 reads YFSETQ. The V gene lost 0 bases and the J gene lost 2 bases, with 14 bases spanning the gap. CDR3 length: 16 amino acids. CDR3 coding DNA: TGCGCCAGCAGCTTGGGAGCCGATACACCGCAAGAGACCCAGTACTTC. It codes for CASSLGADTPQETQYF.

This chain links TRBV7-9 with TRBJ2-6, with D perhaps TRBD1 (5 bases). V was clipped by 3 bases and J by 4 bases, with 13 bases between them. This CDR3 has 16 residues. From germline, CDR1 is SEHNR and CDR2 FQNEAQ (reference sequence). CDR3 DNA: TGTGCCAGCAGCTTCCAGGGTTTGCAAGGGGCCAACGTCCTGACTTTC. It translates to CASSFQGLQGANVLTF. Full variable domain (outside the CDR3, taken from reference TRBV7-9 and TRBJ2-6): DTGVSQNPRHKITKRGQNVTFRCDPISEHNRLYWYRQTLGQGPEFLTYFQNEAQLEKSRLLSDRFSAERPKGSFSTLEIQRTEQGDSAMYLCASSFQGLQGANVLTFGAGSRLTVL.

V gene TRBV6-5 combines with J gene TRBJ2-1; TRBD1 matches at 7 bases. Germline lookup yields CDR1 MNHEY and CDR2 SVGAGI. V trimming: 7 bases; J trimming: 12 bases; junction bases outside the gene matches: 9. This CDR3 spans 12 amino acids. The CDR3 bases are TGTGCCAGCACTACAGGGGTATTTTTGCAGTTCTTC. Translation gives CASTTGVFLQFF.

The CDR3 loop is CASSENYGQTNTEAFF. As DNA, the CDR3 is TGTGCCAGCAGTGAAAATTACGGACAGACGAACACTGAAGCTTTCTTT. The genes are TRBV6-1 and TRBJ1-1; the D gene is possibly TRBD1 (6 bases). The CDR3 sequence is 16 residues long. Germline V gene data show CDR1 as MNHNS and CDR2 as SASEGT. Trimming pared 2 bases from V and 1 base from J, leaving 14 bases between.

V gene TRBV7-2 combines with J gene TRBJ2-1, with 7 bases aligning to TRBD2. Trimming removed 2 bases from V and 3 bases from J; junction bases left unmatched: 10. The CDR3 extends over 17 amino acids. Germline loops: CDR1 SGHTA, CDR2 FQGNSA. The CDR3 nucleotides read TGTGCCAGCAGCTTATCATCCAGTCGGGACTACTACAATGAGCAGTTCTTC. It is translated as CASSLSSSRDYYNEQFF.

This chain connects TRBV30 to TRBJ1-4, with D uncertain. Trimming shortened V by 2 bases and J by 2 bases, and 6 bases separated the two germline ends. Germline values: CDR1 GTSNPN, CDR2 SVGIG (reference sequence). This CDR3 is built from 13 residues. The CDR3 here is CAWSWATNEKLFF. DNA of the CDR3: TGTGCCTGGAGTTGGGCTACTAATGAAAAACTGTTTTTT.

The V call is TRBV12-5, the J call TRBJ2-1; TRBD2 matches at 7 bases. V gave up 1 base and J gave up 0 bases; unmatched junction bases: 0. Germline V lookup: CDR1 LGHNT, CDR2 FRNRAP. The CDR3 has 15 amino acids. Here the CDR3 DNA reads TGTGCTAGTGGTTTGGGGGAGGGCTCCTACAATGAGCAGTTCTTC. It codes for CASGLGEGSYNEQFF.

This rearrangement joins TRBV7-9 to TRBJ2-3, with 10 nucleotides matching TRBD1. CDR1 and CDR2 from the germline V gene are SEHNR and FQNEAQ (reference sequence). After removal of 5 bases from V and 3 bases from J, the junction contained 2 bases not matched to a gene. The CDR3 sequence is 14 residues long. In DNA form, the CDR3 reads TGTGCCAGCAGCCCGGGACAGGGGACAGATACGCAGTATTTT. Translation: CASSPGQGTDTQYF.

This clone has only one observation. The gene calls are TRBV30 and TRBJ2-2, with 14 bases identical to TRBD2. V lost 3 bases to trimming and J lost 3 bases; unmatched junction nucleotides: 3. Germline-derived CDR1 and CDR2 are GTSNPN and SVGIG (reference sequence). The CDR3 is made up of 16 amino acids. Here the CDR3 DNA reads TGTGCCTGGAGGGGACTAGCGGGGGACCACACCGGGGAGCTGTTTTTT. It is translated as CAWRGLAGDHTGELFF.

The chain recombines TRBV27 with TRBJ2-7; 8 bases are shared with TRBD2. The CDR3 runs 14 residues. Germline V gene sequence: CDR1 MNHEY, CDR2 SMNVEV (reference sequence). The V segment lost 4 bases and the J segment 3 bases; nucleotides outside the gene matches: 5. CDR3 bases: TGTGCCAGCAGTTCCCCGGGAGGGGGCTACGAGCAGTACTTC. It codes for CASSSPGGGYEQYF.

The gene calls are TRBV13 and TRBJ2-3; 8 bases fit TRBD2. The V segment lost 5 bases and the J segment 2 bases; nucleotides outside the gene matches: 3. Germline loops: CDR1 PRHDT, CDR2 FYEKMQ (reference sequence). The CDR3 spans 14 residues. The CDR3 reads CASSQRGFTDTQYF. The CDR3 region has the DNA TGTGCCAGCAGCCAGCGGGGGTTCACAGATACGCAGTATTTT.

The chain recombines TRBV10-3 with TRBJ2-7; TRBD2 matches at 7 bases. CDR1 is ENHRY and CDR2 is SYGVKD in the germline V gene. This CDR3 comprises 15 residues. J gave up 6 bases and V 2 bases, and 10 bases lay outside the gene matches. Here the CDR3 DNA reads TGTGCCATCAGTGAGGGGAGCGGGGTAAAGAGCGAGCAGTACTTC. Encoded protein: CAISEGSGVKSEQYF.